This TCR beta chain was sequenced in a study of cytomegalovirus exposure and HLA in healthy donors. Study-wide points: In a later analysis, specific HLA alleles were associated with around 17,000 TCR beta sequences at a 0.05 false discovery rate.

The PCR employed 60 Vbeta primers together with 13 Jbeta primers. In the authors' workflow: Unique TCR beta chains numbered about 72 million in a later analysis, with around 10 million shared. Some clones are missing from TCRdb's copy, which holds only in-frame ones; the method was immunoSEQ multiplex PCR. V and J calls and clone size come straight from that table; D and trimming were deduced from the DNA. The table shows about 160,000 clones, with over 75% occurring only once. Turning to this clone: The antigen remains unidentified.

The germline V and J ends were trimmed by 10 bases and 9 bases, with 16 bases remaining between them. Per germline, CDR1 ENHRY and CDR2 SYGVKD. The CDR3 is 12 amino acids. The TCR comes from a woman in her twenties or thirties in good health and CMV-seronegative. Sequencing was carried out using PBMCs. V and J are TRBV10-3 and TRBJ1-3; a weak D match, TRBD1 (5 bases). CDR3 DNA: TGTGCCACTTCAAACCAGGGTGCCACCATATATTTT. This translates into CATSNQGATIYF.